This T cell receptor beta chain stems from a study of cytomegalovirus exposure and HLA in healthy donors. Study details: Genotyping showed 70% to 90% of a few hundred donors falling in the Caucasian-associated ancestry cluster. Overall study results and limits: Later, an analysis found that common viral pathogens appeared to be linked with several of the most significant clusters. A few chains tied to CMV proved CMV antigen-specific in vitro.

A multiplex PCR was run with 60 Vbeta primers and 13 Jbeta primers. Original handling: Later work found tens of millions of unique TCR beta chains, with about 10 million shared. The protocol was immunoSEQ multiplex PCR, while the TCRdb copy is restricted to in-frame clones and leaves out a portion. V and J calls and clone size are those listed in that table; D and trimming were worked out from the DNA. This table holds roughly 89,000 clones, roughly 80% found once. Concerning this clone: What it binds is unknown.

Trimming cost V 6 bases and J 3 bases, with 15 bases left between them. CDR1 is WNHNN and CDR2 is SYGVQD in the germline V gene (reference sequence). The CDR3 contains 14 residues. The specimen was PBMCs. The origin of this receptor is a woman in her 30s in good health and CMV-seronegative. The chain links TRBV10-1 to TRBJ2-7; the D gene is possibly TRBD1 (5 bases). The CDR3 nucleotides read TGCGCCAGCAGCCCAATTAGGGGATTCTACGAGCAGTACTTC. Its protein product is CASSPIRGFYEQYF.